This T cell receptor beta chain was profiled in a study of long-term antiretroviral therapy in people with HIV. Study-level points and caveats: Information on adherence to ART, viral resistance or therapy changes was unavailable. At every time point, clones expanded before ART dominated the repertoire. Despite increasing after ART, diversity remained lower than that of transplant donor controls. Older ART regimens may have been in use when blood was drawn between the mid-2000s and the late 2010s.

V was pared by 0 bases and J by 7 bases, with 7 bases between. The germline V gene encodes CDR1 SGHRS and CDR2 YFSETQ. CDR3 length equals 12 residues. The run of the v3.0 immunoSEQ assay was at survey level. This table comes from immunoSEQ multiplex PCR, and its TCRdb copy is limited to in-frame clones, with some not included. The sample holds about 20,000 clones, less than 85% seen once. Turning to this clone: Its specificity is unknown.

This TCR was recovered from a woman aged 35 to 49 with HIV. Sequencing used unsorted PBMCs, obtained 0.2 years after starting antiretroviral therapy. The V gene is TRBV5-1, the J gene TRBJ1-2; D perhaps matches TRBD1 (6 bases). The CDR3 coding sequence is TGCGCCAGCAGCTTGGGACAGGCTGGCTACACCTTC. It translates to CASSLGQAGYTF.